These 25 T cell receptor beta chains were sequenced from one sample in a study of pediatric ulcerative colitis. Some clones are missing from TCRdb's copy, which holds only in-frame ones; the method was immunoSEQ multiplex PCR. The sample records roughly 64,000 clones, roughly nine tenths being singletons. Specimen: blood. The receptor set was obtained from a boy aged 5-17 years with severe ulcerative colitis.

The chain carries TRBV6-5 and TRBJ1-2; D remains unclear. The CDR3 length is 14 residues. Germline CDR1 MNHEY, CDR2 SVGAGI. Trimming removed 2 bases at V and 6 bases at J, with 13 bases between. The CDR3 DNA sequence: TGTGCCAGCAGTTACACCGCAGGAACAAATGGCTACACCTTC. It is translated as CASSYTAGTNGYTF.

The chain joins TRBV2 to TRBJ1-5; TRBD1 aligns across 9 bases. V dropped 5 bases and J dropped 9; count of bases not matched to a gene: 11. The CDR3 contains 15 residues. Germline loops: CDR1 SNHLY, CDR2 FYNNEI. The CDR3 sequence: CASSSGTGSSRPQHF. The CDR3 DNA reads as TGTGCCAGCAGTTCCGGGACAGGGAGTTCTCGGCCCCAGCATTTT.

CDR3 in DNA: TGCAGCGTTGACCTCGGACTAGCGGGAGTTAAAGATACGCAGTATTTT. Translation gives CSVDLGLAGVKDTQYF. V is TRBV29-1 and J is TRBJ2-3; 13 nucleotides match TRBD2. CDR1 and CDR2 (germline): SQVTM, ANQGSEA. The CDR3 consists of 16 residues. With 3 bases clipped from V and 5 bases from J, the junction kept 8 bases outside the gene matches.

The genes are TRBV6-6 and TRBJ2-5, with D uncertain. Germline V lookup: CDR1 MNHNY, CDR2 SVGAGI (reference sequence). This CDR3 has 12 residues. Trimming removed 7 bases from V and 5 bases from J, with 11 bases in between. CDR3 sequence (DNA): TGTGCCAGCAAAACTTCAAGCGAGACCCAGTACTTC. Protein product: CASKTSSETQYF.

V is TRBV5-4 and J is TRBJ1-5; D not certain. The CDR3 spans 14 residues. Per germline, CDR1 SGHNT and CDR2 YYREEE (reference sequence). With 4 bases removed from V and 5 bases from J, the gap between germline ends came to 13 bases. In DNA, the CDR3 is TGTGCCAGCAGCCCAAACAATCGGTATCAGCCCCAGCATTTT. This sequence encodes CASSPNNRYQPQHF.

The chain uses TRBV4-1 and TRBJ1-2; weak D call: TRBD1 (6 bases). Germline CDR1 MGHRA, CDR2 YSYEKL. Deletions cut 0 bases from V and 4 bases from J, with 12 bases between. The CDR3 spans 15 residues. The CDR3 loop is CASSQETGLPYGYTF. CDR3 nucleotide sequence: TGCGCCAGCAGCCAAGAGACAGGCCTCCCCTATGGCTACACCTTC.

The CDR3 sequence is CASSLGVVTGQGLFF. The CDR3 DNA reads as TGTGCCAGCAGCTTAGGGGTGGTTACAGGGCAGGGACTGTTTTTT. V usage is TRBV7-2 and J usage is TRBJ1-4; the D gene is possibly TRBD1 (6 bases). V lost 1 base to trimming and J lost 13 bases, with 19 bases between them. Germline-derived CDR1 and CDR2 are SGHTA and FQGNSA. This CDR3 has 15 amino acids. Complete variable domain (other parts from reference TRBV7-2 and TRBJ1-4): GAGVSQSPSNKVTEKGKDVELRCDPISGHTALYWYRQSLGQGLEFLIYFQGNSAPDKSGLPSDRFSAERTGGSVSTLTIQRTQQEDSAVYLCASSLGVVTGQGLFFGSGTQLSVL.

This clone was recorded once. The chain links TRBV19 to TRBJ1-5; TRBD1 agrees at 7 bases. From germline, CDR1 is LNHDA and CDR2 SQIVND (reference sequence). With 3 bases clipped from V and 4 bases from J, the junction kept 9 bases outside the gene matches. The CDR3 has 16 amino acids. The CDR3 spells CASSIGTRGLNQPQHF. CDR3 nucleotide sequence: TGTGCCAGTAGTATCGGGACAAGGGGGCTTAATCAGCCCCAGCATTTT.

The rearrangement uses TRBV4-3 and TRBJ2-4; the D gene is possibly TRBD2 (6 bases). CDR1 and CDR2 from the germline V gene are LGHNA and YSLEER. Trimming pared 3 bases from V and 7 bases from J, leaving 16 bases between. This CDR3 is built from 15 residues. The CDR3 DNA reads as TGCGCCAGCAGCCAGGTCCTAGCGCCTAAGAACATTCAGTACTTC. This translates into CASSQVLAPKNIQYF.

The CDR3 nucleotides are TGTGCCTGGAGAAGGGGGAGTGGTGGCACTGAAGCTTTCTTT. Translating gives CAWRRGSGGTEAFF. V and J are TRBV30 and TRBJ1-1, with D possibly matching TRBD1 (6 bases). The germline CDR1 and CDR2 sequences are GTSNPN and SVGIG (reference sequence). This CDR3 region has 14 residues. The ends were cut back, 3 bases at V and 4 bases at J, with 15 bases in the middle.

About this clone itself: One end of the junction varies from germline; a read error may be responsible. This chain connects TRBV7-7 to TRBJ2-5; 12 positions match TRBD2. This CDR3 has 15 residues. The germline gives CDR1 SSHAT, CDR2 FNYEAQ (reference sequence). The chain's CDR3 is CASSQTSGRWETQYF. The CDR3 DNA reads as TGTGCTAGCAGCCAGACTAGCGGGAGATGGGAGACCCAGTACTTC. Full variable domain (remainder filled in from reference TRBV7-7 and TRBJ2-5): GAGVSQSPRYKVTKRGQDVTLRCDPISSHATLYWYQQALGQGPEFLTYFNYEAQPDKSGLPSDRFSAERPEGSISTLTIQRTEQRDSAMYRCASSQTSGRWETQYFGPGTRLLVL.

This chain uses TRBV27 with TRBJ2-3; D perhaps matches TRBD2 (5 bases). CDR1 and CDR2 from the germline V gene are MNHEY and SMNVEV (reference sequence). The germline V and J ends were trimmed by 3 bases and 1 base, with 11 bases remaining between them. This CDR3 region has 15 residues. CDR3 in amino acids: CASSLAGRGTDTQYF. In DNA form, the CDR3 reads TGTGCCAGCAGTTTGGCGGGTAGGGGCACAGATACGCAGTATTTT.

The chain links TRBV21-1 to TRBJ2-7; TRBD1 is taken as the D call from the table, unchecked against the DNA. TRBV21-1 is a recognized pseudogene. The CDR3 is made up of 16 amino acids. The CDR3 sequence is CASTLGAGTENYEQYF. CDR3 in DNA: TGTGCCAGCACCCTAGGGGCCGGGACAGAAAACTACGAGCAGTACTTC.

The rearrangement joins TRBV7-6 to TRBJ2-2; D gene uncertain. The V end lost 3 bases, the J end lost 2 bases, and 13 bases lay between the germline ends. Looked up from germline, CDR1 is SGHVS and CDR2 is FNYEAQ. The CDR3 has 16 residues. This chain's CDR3 is CASSFPSVGNTGELFF. The CDR3 DNA sequence: TGTGCCAGCAGCTTCCCATCTGTGGGCAACACCGGGGAGCTGTTTTTT.

This clone was seen once. The chain combines TRBV14 with TRBJ1-2; 7 nucleotides align to TRBD1. Germline CDR1 is SGHDN and CDR2 is FVKESK. The CDR3 loop spans 15 amino acids. Trimming at V came to 0 bases and at J to 7 bases, leaving 8 bases not matched to a gene. CDR3 region: CASSQDGRGLSGYTF. The CDR3 DNA is TGTGCCAGCAGCCAAGATGGGAGGGGGCTGAGTGGCTACACCTTC. The full variable domain, rest sourced from reference TRBV14 and TRBJ1-2, is EAGVTQFPSHSVIEKGQTVTLRCDPISGHDNLYWYRRVMGKEIKFLLHFVKESKQDESGMPNNRFLAERTGGTYSTLKVQPAELEDSGVYFCASSQDGRGLSGYTFGSGTRLTVV.

The V and J genes are TRBV5-6 and TRBJ2-5; 10 bases line up with TRBD2. V trimming: 0 bases; J trimming: 3 bases; junction bases outside the gene matches: 2. The CDR3 loop spans 15 amino acids. CDR1 SGHDT and CDR2 YYEEEE come from the germline V gene. CDR3 sequence: CASSLGTSGKETQYF. The CDR3 DNA sequence: TGTGCCAGCAGCTTGGGGACTAGCGGAAAAGAGACCCAGTACTTC.

In regard to this clone: Different DNA sequences within this sample yield the same CDR3. V usage is TRBV29-1 and J usage is TRBJ2-7; 10 bases are a match to TRBD1. Germline values: CDR1 SQVTM, CDR2 ANQGSEA. The length of the CDR3 is 11 residues. V lost 6 bases and J lost 5; bases outside the gene matches: 1. The chain's CDR3 is CSVGTGDEQYF. Written as DNA, the CDR3 is TGCAGCGTCGGGACAGGGGACGAGCAGTACTTC.

The chain carries TRBV25-1 and TRBJ2-5; possibly TRBD2 for D (5 bases). The germline V gene encodes CDR1 MGHDK and CDR2 SYGVNS. Trimming cost V 4 bases and J 9 bases, with 15 bases left between them. The CDR3 is 13 residues long. In DNA, the CDR3 is TGTGCCAGCAGTGCAGCGAGGAGGTGGGCCCAGTACTTC. It codes for CASSAARRWAQYF.

The chain employs TRBV7-8 and TRBJ2-7, with D possibly TRBD1 on 6 matching bases. V was cut by 1 base and J by 2 bases, with 9 bases left in between. Germline loops: CDR1 SGHVS, CDR2 FQNEAQ. The CDR3 loop spans 14 amino acids. The CDR3 coding sequence is TGTGCCAGCAGCTTAGGGGACATTACCTACGAGCAGTACTTC. This encodes CASSLGDITYEQYF.

The chain uses TRBV15 and TRBJ2-2; no clear D gene. Per germline, CDR1 LNHNV and CDR2 YYDKDF (reference sequence). The length of the CDR3 is 17 residues. The V end lost 1 base, the J end lost 0 bases, and 12 bases lay between the germline ends. The CDR3 loop reads CATSRVPGTSNTGELFF. Written as DNA, the CDR3 is TGTGCCACCAGCAGAGTTCCCGGAACCTCGAACACCGGGGAGCTGTTTTTT.

This chain links TRBV12-5 with TRBJ1-1; no clear D. The germline gives CDR1 LGHNT, CDR2 FRNRAP. This CDR3 has 14 amino acids. Trimming took 5 bases from V and 4 from J, leaving 14 bases between them. CDR3 protein: CASGPDMRPTEAFF. In DNA, the CDR3 is TGTGCTAGTGGTCCTGATATGAGACCCACTGAAGCTTTCTTT.

The CDR3 DNA reads TGTGCCAGCAGTTCCGGCACCTCCGGCTACGAGCAGTACTTC. Its translation: CASSSGTSGYEQYF. The V and J genes are TRBV2 and TRBJ2-7; no firm D call. Deletions cut 5 bases from V and 3 bases from J, with 14 bases between. This CDR3 contains 14 residues. The germline CDR1 and CDR2 sequences are SNHLY and FYNNEI.

The V call is TRBV14, the J call TRBJ2-2; a weak D match, TRBD1 (6 bases). Trimming took 5 bases from V and 6 from J, leaving 13 bases between them. Germline V gives CDR1 SGHDN, CDR2 FVKESK. CDR3 size: 14 residues. The CDR3 DNA reads as TGTGCCAGCAGCTCTGGGCAGGGGCCCGGGGAGCTGTTTTTT. Amino acid sequence: CASSSGQGPGELFF.

The chain links TRBV25-1 to TRBJ1-4; tentative D call: TRBD1 (5 bases). Germline CDR1 is MGHDK and CDR2 is SYGVNS. Trimming cost V 2 bases and J 8 bases, with 12 bases left between them. The length of the CDR3 is 14 residues. The CDR3 loop is CASSEPQGGEKLFF. The CDR3 DNA reads TGTGCCAGCAGTGAACCGCAGGGAGGCGAAAAACTGTTTTTT.

The CDR3 is CASSYFQGGEEQYF. CDR3 nucleotide sequence: TGTGCCAGCAGCTATTTTCAGGGGGGCGAAGAGCAGTACTTC. The chain links TRBV6-1 to TRBJ2-7; possible D gene TRBD1, 7 bases. Germline-derived CDR1 and CDR2 are MNHNS and SASEGT. The V gene lost 6 bases and the J gene lost 7 bases, with 19 bases spanning the gap. The length of the CDR3 is 14 residues.